The 32 T cell receptor beta chains presented below share a single source sample, sequenced in a study of beta chain features in type 1 diabetes. Overall study results and limits: In all four CD4+ subsets, TCRB CDR3 length was significantly, moderately reduced in type 1 diabetes.

The antigens for these receptors are not known. Expressed TCRB transcripts were sequenced because the isolated RNA had all been reverse transcribed beforehand. Clones were read by immunoSEQ multiplex PCR, and TCRdb kept only the in-frame ones, dropping some. Of about 260,000 clones detected, less than 30% appear once; the ten largest clones hold around 0.012%. The sample taken for sequencing was naive CD4+ T cells from blood. These receptors were taken from a woman aged 30 to 39 with type 1 diabetes.

This clone has just a few counts. The chain has TRBV29-1 and TRBJ2-7, with TRBD2 as a possible D gene (5 bases). CDR1 is SQVTM, CDR2 ANQGSEA, per germline. Trimming pared 0 bases from V and 5 bases from J, leaving 8 bases between. The CDR3 totals 12 residues. The CDR3 DNA follows: TGCAGCGTTGAAGAAGCGAGGGACGAGCAGTACTTC. Its translation is CSVEEARDEQYF.

This clone was recorded a few times. This chain joins TRBV29-1 and TRBJ1-1; 8 nucleotides line up with TRBD1. J lost 1 base, V lost 6 bases, and 7 bases had no gene match. The CDR3 spans 14 residues. In germline, CDR1 is SQVTM, CDR2 ANQGSEA. CDR3 DNA sequence: TGCAGCGTGGAGACAGGGGTCGGGAACACTGAAGCTTTCTTT. As protein: CSVETGVGNTEAFF.

There are a few counts of this clone. The chain combines TRBV2 with TRBJ2-7, with D possibly being TRBD1 (5 bases). Trimming removed 8 bases at V and 10 bases at J, with 15 bases between. The CDR3 extends over 11 amino acids. The germline gives CDR1 SNHLY, CDR2 FYNNEI. CDR3 DNA sequence: TGTGCCAGCTCGGACCCAGGGCACCAGTACTTC. Translation: CASSDPGHQYF.

This chain uses TRBV30 with TRBJ2-3; 7 bases match TRBD2. The germline V gene encodes CDR1 GTSNPN and CDR2 SVGIG (reference sequence). CDR3 length: 17 amino acids. Trimming at V came to 1 base and at J to 4 bases, leaving 14 bases not matched to a gene. CDR3 protein: CAWSAPGLRPGADTQYF. As DNA, the CDR3 is TGTGCCTGGAGTGCCCCGGGACTACGGCCGGGGGCAGATACGCAGTATTTT.

J is TRBJ1-5 and V is TRBV29-1; D gene uncertain. The CDR3 runs 14 residues. The germline gives CDR1 SQVTM, CDR2 ANQGSEA. Trimming left V 6 bases short and J 0 bases short, with 12 bases between. The CDR3 bases are TGCAGCGTGGGGTCGGGAGATAGCAATCAGCCCCAGCATTTT. Translation gives CSVGSGDSNQPQHF.

V and J are TRBV10-3 and TRBJ2-5; TRBD2 agrees at 11 bases. Trimming removed 6 bases from V and 9 bases from J; junction bases left unmatched: 9. Germline values: CDR1 ENHRY, CDR2 SYGVKD. The CDR3 extends over 14 amino acids. CDR3 sequence (DNA): TGTGCCATCAGGGGGACTAGCGGTCCTGGGGCCCAGTACTTC. Its translation: CAIRGTSGPGAQYF.

V and J are TRBV15 and TRBJ1-1; D is ambiguous. Germline CDR1 is LNHNV and CDR2 is YYDKDF (reference sequence). Trimming stripped 6 bases from V and 0 bases from J, with 8 bases between. This CDR3 has 13 residues. This chain's CDR3 is CATREVLNTEAFF. CDR3 DNA: TGTGCCACCAGGGAGGTCTTGAACACTGAAGCTTTCTTT.

This clone was seen only a few times. The chain couples TRBV7-9 to TRBJ1-1, with D possibly matching TRBD1 (6 bases). The germline CDR1 and CDR2 sequences are SEHNR and FQNEAQ (reference sequence). V was clipped by 5 bases and J by 5 bases, with 12 bases between them. The CDR3 has 13 residues. CDR3 protein: CASSQDRWTEAFF. Written as DNA, the CDR3 is TGTGCCAGCAGCCAGGACAGATGGACTGAAGCTTTCTTT. The full variable domain, in which reference TRBV7-9 and TRBJ1-1 provide the parts outside the CDR3, is DTGVSQNPRHKITKRGQNVTFRCDPISEHNRLYWYRQTLGQGPEFLTYFQNEAQLEKSRLLSDRFSAERPKGSFSTLEIQRTEQGDSAMYLCASSQDRWTEAFFGQGTRLTVV.

This clone was seen only a few times. V and J are TRBV21-1 and TRBJ2-7; no DNA check was done on the table's D call, TRBD1. TRBV21-1 is assigned pseudogene status. CDR3 length equals 15 residues. The CDR3 bases are TGTGCCAGCAGCATCCGGGACACGAGCTCCTACGAGCAGTACTTC. Protein sequence: CASSIRDTSSYEQYF.

The chain couples TRBV30 to TRBJ2-5; possibly TRBD2 for D (5 bases). Germline lookup yields CDR1 GTSNPN and CDR2 SVGIG (reference sequence). V was trimmed by 4 bases and J by 2 bases, leaving 17 bases between them. The CDR3 extends over 15 amino acids. CDR3 in amino acids: CAWIVRGADQETQYF. The CDR3 DNA reads as TGTGCCTGGATCGTACGGGGAGCGGATCAAGAGACCCAGTACTTC.

About this clone: At one of its ends the junction is not consistent with the germline gene, which may arise from a read error. This chain connects TRBV7-7 to TRBJ2-7, with 14 bases matching TRBD2. The CDR3 sequence is 15 residues long. CDR1 is SSHAT, CDR2 FNYEAQ, per germline (reference sequence). Here the CDR3 DNA reads TGTGCTAGCAGCTTAGGGACTAGCGGGAGCCACGAGCAGTACTTC. Translating it yields CASSLGTSGSHEQYF.

This clone was detected only a few times. The chain is built from TRBV5-4 and TRBJ2-1; 8 bases are shared with TRBD1. V lost 2 bases to trimming and J lost 8 bases; unmatched junction nucleotides: 9. The CDR3 contains 15 residues. Germline CDR1 and CDR2: SGHNT and YYREEE (reference sequence). DNA of the CDR3: TGTGCCAGCAGCTTAGACAGGGGTAAATTCCATGAGCAGTTCTTC. It encodes CASSLDRGKFHEQFF.

This clone was seen only a few times. V and J are TRBV29-1 and TRBJ1-5; the match to TRBD1 covers 8 bases. The CDR3 runs to 14 residues. V trimming: 6 bases; J trimming: 5 bases; junction bases outside the gene matches: 9. The germline CDR1 and CDR2 sequences are SQVTM and ANQGSEA. CDR3 amino acids: CSVKAGGKDQPQHF. The CDR3 coding sequence is TGCAGCGTGAAAGCAGGGGGCAAGGATCAGCCCCAGCATTTT.

Only a few counts were recorded for this clone. This chain connects TRBV10-1 to TRBJ2-2, with D perhaps matching TRBD1 (6 bases). The CDR3 runs 16 residues. V was clipped by 0 bases and J by 4 bases, with 12 bases between them. The V gene's germline CDR1 is WNHNN and CDR2 SYGVQD (reference sequence). The CDR3 sequence is CASSESAGVGTGELFF. The CDR3 DNA sequence: TGCGCCAGCAGTGAGTCGGCAGGGGTAGGCACCGGGGAGCTGTTTTTT.

The chain combines TRBV30 with TRBJ2-3; tentative D call: TRBD2 (6 bases). V was shortened by 1 base and J by 5 bases, with 13 bases between the two germline ends. The V gene's germline CDR1 is GTSNPN and CDR2 SVGIG (reference sequence). This CDR3 is 14 amino acids long. The CDR3 is CAWSGTGEVDTQYF. Here the CDR3 DNA reads TGTGCCTGGAGTGGAACGGGAGAGGTAGATACGCAGTATTTT.

This clone was counted a few times. CDR3 bases: TGTGCCAGCAGCCCGCTTCCGGGGAGCGGCGGCACAGATACGCAGTATTTT. This sequence encodes CASSPLPGSGGTDTQYF. V gene TRBV7-6 combines with J gene TRBJ2-3; D might be TRBD2 (5 bases). CDR1 and CDR2 (germline): SGHVS, FNYEAQ. The V gene lost 5 bases and the J gene lost 1 base, with 19 bases spanning the gap. CDR3 length: 17 amino acids.

In this sample, this clone turned up a few times. The rearrangement joins TRBV23-1 to TRBJ2-7; TRBD2 matches 8 bases. TRBV23-1 is filed as an ORF, its function uncertain. The CDR3 covers 15 residues. Germline trimming cut 2 bases from V and 6 bases from J; bases unmatched to any gene: 9. The CDR3 loop reads CASSQPGLGCSEQYF. CDR3 DNA sequence: TGCGCCAGCAGTCAACCGGGACTAGGGTGCTCCGAGCAGTACTTC.

The table lists this clone with a few counts. The chain combines TRBV7-3 with TRBJ1-2; 7 positions agree with TRBD1. The CDR3 consists of 15 residues. Germline CDR1 is SGHTA and CDR2 is FQGTGA. Trimming took 5 bases from V and 4 from J; bases not matched to a gene: 10. CDR3 protein: CASSPDGTDSYGYTF. The DNA for the CDR3 is TGTGCCAGCAGCCCGGACGGGACAGATTCCTATGGCTACACCTTC.

A few counts support this clone. The chain has TRBV30 and TRBJ2-3; 8 bases map to TRBD2. The J segment lost 4 bases and the V segment lost 4 bases, leaving 10 bases of the junction unmatched. From germline, CDR1 is GTSNPN and CDR2 SVGIG (reference sequence). The CDR3 is 15 residues long. This chain's CDR3 is CAWMQSGGFSDTQYF. Written as DNA, the CDR3 is TGTGCCTGGATGCAGAGCGGGGGTTTTTCAGATACGCAGTATTTT.

This clone was seen a few times. J is TRBJ2-3 and V is TRBV5-4; the D is unclear. The CDR3 loop spans 14 amino acids. Germline-derived CDR1 and CDR2 are SGHNT and YYREEE (reference sequence). V lost 0 bases, J lost 0 bases, and 5 bases lay in between. The CDR3 coding sequence is TGTGCCAGCAGCTTGGGACTTAGCACAGATACGCAGTATTTT. Its translation: CASSLGLSTDTQYF.

This chain uses TRBV19 with TRBJ2-2; tentative D call: TRBD2 (5 bases). Trimming took 3 bases from V and 2 from J, leaving 13 bases between them. The CDR3 consists of 16 residues. Looked up from germline, CDR1 is LNHDA and CDR2 is SQIVND (reference sequence). The CDR3 DNA reads TGTGCCAGTAGTATGGAGCGGATTCTAAACACCGGGGAGCTGTTTTTT. Amino acid sequence: CASSMERILNTGELFF.

This clone was seen only a few times. The chain carries TRBV7-9 and TRBJ2-7; D uncertain. This CDR3 is built from 12 residues. V shed 0 bases and J shed 4 bases, with 4 bases lying between them. Germline V gene data show CDR1 as SEHNR and CDR2 as FQNEAQ (reference sequence). This CDR3 is CASSLAPYEQYF. In DNA form, the CDR3 reads TGTGCCAGCAGCTTAGCCCCTTACGAGCAGTACTTC. The full variable domain, completed using reference TRBV7-9 and TRBJ2-7, is DTGVSQNPRHKITKRGQNVTFRCDPISEHNRLYWYRQTLGQGPEFLTYFQNEAQLEKSRLLSDRFSAERPKGSFSTLEIQRTEQGDSAMYLCASSLAPYEQYFGPGTRLTVT.

The chain employs TRBV7-9 and TRBJ2-2; D is ambiguous. Deletions cut 5 bases from V and 3 bases from J, with 16 bases between. Germline lookup yields CDR1 SEHNR and CDR2 FQNEAQ (reference sequence). This CDR3 is 16 amino acids long. The CDR3 DNA sequence: TGTGCCAGCAGCCCACCGGCGGCTCAACACACCGGGGAGCTGTTTTTT. This encodes CASSPPAAQHTGELFF.

This clone was observed once. V gene TRBV19 combines with J gene TRBJ2-3, with TRBD1 as a possible D gene (6 bases). Germline V lookup: CDR1 LNHDA, CDR2 SQIVND (reference sequence). The V end lost 7 bases, the J end lost 3 bases, and 23 bases lay between the germline ends. This CDR3 has 17 amino acids. This CDR3 is CASTPLHGQGITDTQYF. For the CDR3, the DNA is TGTGCCAGTACTCCCCTCCATGGGCAGGGGATAACAGATACGCAGTATTTT.

This clone appeared many times. This chain links TRBV7-9 with TRBJ2-5, with no clear D. The CDR3 has 10 amino acids. Germline V gene data show CDR1 as SEHNR and CDR2 as FQNEAQ (reference sequence). Trimming took off 4 bases at V and 5 bases at J, with 2 bases between the two ends. The CDR3 sequence: CASSSETQYF. CDR3 nucleotides: TGTGCCAGCAGCTCGGAGACCCAGTACTTC.

This clone was counted a few times. CDR3: CAWTEQGHEQYF. For the CDR3, the DNA is TGTGCCTGGACTGAACAGGGCCACGAGCAGTACTTC. This chain connects TRBV30 to TRBJ2-7; tentatively, D is TRBD1 (6 bases). The CDR3 is 12 amino acids. V was pared by 4 bases and J by 5 bases, with 12 bases between. CDR1 GTSNPN and CDR2 SVGIG come from the germline V gene (reference sequence).

The chain combines TRBV25-1 with TRBJ1-2; D may be TRBD1 (5 bases). Germline CDR1 reads MGHDK; CDR2 reads SYGVNS. This CDR3 region has 15 residues. The V and J ends lost 1 base and 5 bases respectively, with 14 bases between them. This CDR3 is CASSEFGRDSYGYTF. CDR3 DNA sequence: TGTGCCAGCAGTGAATTTGGTCGAGACAGTTATGGCTACACCTTC.

This clone turned up a few times. CDR3 bases: TGTGCCATCAGTGATGGGCAGTACTATGGCTACACCTTC. This sequence encodes CAISDGQYYGYTF. The chain couples TRBV10-3 to TRBJ1-2; D is unresolved. CDR3 length: 13 residues. The V end was cut by 3 bases, the J end by 3 bases, with 8 bases between. Germline-derived CDR1 and CDR2 are ENHRY and SYGVKD.

This chain uses TRBV13 with TRBJ1-1; D is perhaps TRBD1 (6 bases). This CDR3 spans 14 amino acids. Germline CDR1 reads PRHDT; CDR2 reads FYEKMQ (reference sequence). The ends were cut back, 2 bases at V and 1 base at J, with 8 bases in the middle. The chain's CDR3 is CASSLKQGNTEAFF. CDR3 coding DNA: TGTGCCAGCAGCTTAAAACAGGGGAACACTGAAGCTTTCTTT.

This chain uses TRBV11-2 with TRBJ2-1; TRBD2 agrees at 10 bases. Germline values: CDR1 SGHAT, CDR2 FQNNGV. The CDR3 runs 16 residues. Unmatched junction bases numbered 10, after V lost 5 bases and J lost 6 bases. CDR3 in amino acids: CASSPHGLAGANEQFF. CDR3 DNA: TGTGCCAGCAGCCCCCATGGGCTAGCGGGAGCCAATGAGCAGTTCTTC.

This clone has just a few counts. The chain has TRBV5-1 and TRBJ2-1; perhaps TRBD1 as D (6 bases). This CDR3 contains 16 residues. The V gene lost 4 bases and the J gene lost 4 bases, with 18 bases spanning the gap. Germline V gives CDR1 SGHRS, CDR2 YFSETQ. The CDR3 coding sequence is TGCGCCAGCAGCGGTGGACAGAGTTTGATTTACAATGAGCAGTTCTTC. Amino acid sequence: CASSGGQSLIYNEQFF.

The chain couples TRBV2 to TRBJ1-2, with TRBD1 identical over 7 bases. V shed 2 bases and J 4 bases; nucleotides not matched to a gene: 4. The CDR3 consists of 14 residues. Germline V gene sequence: CDR1 SNHLY, CDR2 FYNNEI. The CDR3 sequence: CASSERTGSYGYTF. The CDR3 bases are TGTGCCAGCAGTGAAAGGACAGGCAGCTATGGCTACACCTTC.